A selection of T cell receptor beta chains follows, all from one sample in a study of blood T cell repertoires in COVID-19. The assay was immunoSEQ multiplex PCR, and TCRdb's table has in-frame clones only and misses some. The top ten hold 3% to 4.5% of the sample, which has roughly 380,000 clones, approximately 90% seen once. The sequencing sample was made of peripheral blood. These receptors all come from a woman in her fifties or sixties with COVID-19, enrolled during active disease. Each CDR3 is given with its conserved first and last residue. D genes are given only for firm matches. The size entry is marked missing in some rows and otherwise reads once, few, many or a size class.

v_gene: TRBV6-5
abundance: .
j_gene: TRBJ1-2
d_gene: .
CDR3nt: TGTGCGTGGGGGGGCAACTATGGCTACACCTTC
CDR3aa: CAWGGNYGYTF

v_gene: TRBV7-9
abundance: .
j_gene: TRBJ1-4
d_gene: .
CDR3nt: TGTGCCAGCAGCTTAGTTATGGCAGGGGATGAAAAACTGTTTTTT
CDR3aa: CASSLVMAGDEKLFF

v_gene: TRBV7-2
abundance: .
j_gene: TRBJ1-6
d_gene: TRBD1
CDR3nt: TGTGCCAGCAGCGCTGGACAGGGGGCGCGTCTCCTCCACTTT
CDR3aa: CASSAGQGARLLHF

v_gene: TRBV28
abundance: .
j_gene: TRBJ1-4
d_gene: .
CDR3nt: TGTGCCAGCAGTTTAGGAGGTGCAACTAATGAAAAACTGTTTTTT
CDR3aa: CASSLGGATNEKLFF

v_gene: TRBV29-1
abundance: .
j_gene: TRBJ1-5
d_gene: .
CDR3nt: TGCAGCGTGCAAAGGACAGCTGATCAGCCCCAGCATTTT
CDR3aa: CSVQRTADQPQHF

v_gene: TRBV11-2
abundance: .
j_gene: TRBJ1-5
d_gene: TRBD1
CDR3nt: TGTGCCAGCAGCTCCCTAGGAACCTCGACAGGGCCGCATTTT
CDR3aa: CASSSLGTSTGPHF

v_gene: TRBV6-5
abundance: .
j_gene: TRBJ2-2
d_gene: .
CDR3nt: TGTGCCAGCAGCCCCGTTATAGAGAACACCGGGGAGCTGTTTTTT
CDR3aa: CASSPVIENTGELFF

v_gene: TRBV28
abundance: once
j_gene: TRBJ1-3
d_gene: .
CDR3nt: TGTGCCAGCAGTTTACAAGGACAGCTCTACTCTGGAAACACCATATATTTT
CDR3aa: CASSLQGQLYSGNTIYF

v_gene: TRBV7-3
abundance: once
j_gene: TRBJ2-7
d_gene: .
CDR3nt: TGTGCCAGCAGCTTAGCCCGGGGGAAGTACGAGCAGTACTTC
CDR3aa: CASSLARGKYEQYF

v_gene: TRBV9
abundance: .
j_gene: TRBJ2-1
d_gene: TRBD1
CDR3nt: TGTGCCAGCAGCGTAGAGGGACAGGGTTTTGAGCAGTTCTTC
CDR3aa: CASSVEGQGFEQFF

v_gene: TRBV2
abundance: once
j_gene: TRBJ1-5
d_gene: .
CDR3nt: TGTGCCAGCAGTGAGGGGAGAAAGTCACAGCCCCAGCATTTT
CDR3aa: CASSEGRKSQPQHF

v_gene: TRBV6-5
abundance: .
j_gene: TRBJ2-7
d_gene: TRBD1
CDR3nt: TGTGCCAGCAGACCGCCGGGACAGGGGGATCATAAGTACTTC
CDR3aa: CASRPPGQGDHKYF

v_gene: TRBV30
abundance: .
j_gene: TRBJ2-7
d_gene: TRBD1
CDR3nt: TGTGCCTGGAGCCACCTTAGGACAGGGGCGTACGAGCAGTACTTC
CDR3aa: CAWSHLRTGAYEQYF

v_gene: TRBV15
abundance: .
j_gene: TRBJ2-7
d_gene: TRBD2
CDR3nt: TGTGCCACCAGCAGCTCAGCGGGGGGGTTCTACGAGCAGTACTTC
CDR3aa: CATSSSAGGFYEQYF

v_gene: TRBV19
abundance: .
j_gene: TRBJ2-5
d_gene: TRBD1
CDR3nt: TGTGCCAGTAGTCCGCGACAGGGATGGTACCAAGAGACCCAGTACTTC
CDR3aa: CASSPRQGWYQETQYF

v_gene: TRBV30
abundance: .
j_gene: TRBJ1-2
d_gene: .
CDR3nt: .
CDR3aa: CAWSVGTGILTF

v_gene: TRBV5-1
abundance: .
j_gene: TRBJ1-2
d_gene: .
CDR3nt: TGCGCCAGCAGCTTGAATGGGGGCGCAGGGGTAGTTAGCGGCTACACCTTC
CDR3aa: CASSLNGGAGVVSGYTF

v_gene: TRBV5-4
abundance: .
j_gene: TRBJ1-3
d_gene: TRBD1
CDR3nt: TGTGCCAGCAGCTTCAGGTCGACAGGGGCCGGAAACACCATATATTTT
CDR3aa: CASSFRSTGAGNTIYF

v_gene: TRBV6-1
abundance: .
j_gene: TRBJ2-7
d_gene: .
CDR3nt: TGTGTAGCGGAGGGTACTGGCGAGCAGTACTTC
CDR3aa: CVAEGTGEQYF

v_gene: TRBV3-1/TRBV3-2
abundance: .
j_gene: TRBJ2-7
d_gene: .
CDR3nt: TGTGCCAGCCGGGCAGGGGGGTCGGTCGAGCAGTACTTC
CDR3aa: CASRAGGSVEQYF

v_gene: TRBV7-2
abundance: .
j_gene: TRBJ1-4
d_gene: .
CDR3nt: TGTGCCAGCAGCTTAGCGCCGGGAGGGGTACGGGAAAAACTGTTTTTT
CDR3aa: CASSLAPGGVREKLFF

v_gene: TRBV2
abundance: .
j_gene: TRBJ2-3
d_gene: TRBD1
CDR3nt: TGTGCCAGCAGTGGACAGGGGACCACAGATACGCAGTATTTT
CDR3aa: CASSGQGTTDTQYF

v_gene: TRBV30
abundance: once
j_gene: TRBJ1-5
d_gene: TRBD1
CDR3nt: TGTGCCTGGAGTGCCTCGACAGGGGGCGATCAGCCCCAGCATTTT
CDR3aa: CAWSASTGGDQPQHF

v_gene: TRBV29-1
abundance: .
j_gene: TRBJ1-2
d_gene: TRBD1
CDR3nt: TGCAGCGTTATTCCAGGGGGGATCGGGGGCTACACCTTC
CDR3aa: CSVIPGGIGGYTF

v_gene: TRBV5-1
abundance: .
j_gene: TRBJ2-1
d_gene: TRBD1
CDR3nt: TGCGCCAGCAGTTCCGGGACAGGGGGGTCCTACAATGAGCAGTTCTTC
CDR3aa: CASSSGTGGSYNEQFF

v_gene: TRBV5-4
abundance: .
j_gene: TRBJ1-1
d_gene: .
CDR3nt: TGTGCCAGCAGCCAGCCTTTTAGAGGATTGAACACTGAAGCTTTCTTT
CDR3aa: CASSQPFRGLNTEAFF

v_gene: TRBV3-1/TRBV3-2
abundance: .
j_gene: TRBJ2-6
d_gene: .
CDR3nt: TGTGCCAGCAGCCAATCTCTGGGGGGGCGGTCTGGGGCCAACGTCCTGACTTTC
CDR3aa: CASSQSLGGRSGANVLTF

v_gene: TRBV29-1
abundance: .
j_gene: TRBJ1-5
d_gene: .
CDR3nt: TGCAGCGTTGGACAAGGCAATCAGCCCCAGCATTTT
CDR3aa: CSVGQGNQPQHF

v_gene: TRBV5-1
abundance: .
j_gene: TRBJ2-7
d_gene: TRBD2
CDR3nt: TGCGCCAGCAGCTTGGGCCCCGGGGGAGGGGAGCAGTACTTC
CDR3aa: CASSLGPGGGEQYF

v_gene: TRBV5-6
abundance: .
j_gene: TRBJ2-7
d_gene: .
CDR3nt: TGTGCCAGCAGCTTACTTACTAGCTACGGCGAGCAGTACTTC
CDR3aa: CASSLLTSYGEQYF

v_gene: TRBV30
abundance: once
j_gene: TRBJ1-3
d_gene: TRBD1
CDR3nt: TGTGCCTGGAGTGTAGTGGACAGGGGTGGAAACACCATATATTTT
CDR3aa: CAWSVVDRGGNTIYF

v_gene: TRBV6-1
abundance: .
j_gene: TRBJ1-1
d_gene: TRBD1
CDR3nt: TGTGCCAGCAGTGAGCTGCGGACAGGGGGATCTGAAGCTTTCTTT
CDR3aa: CASSELRTGGSEAFF

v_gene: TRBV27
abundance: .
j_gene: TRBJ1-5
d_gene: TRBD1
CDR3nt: TGTGCCAGCAGTTTATCGAGGACAGGCTTGAATCAGCCCCAGCATTTT
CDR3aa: CASSLSRTGLNQPQHF

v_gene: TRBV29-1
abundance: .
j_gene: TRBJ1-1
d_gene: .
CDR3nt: TGCAGCGTTGATCTCTTGAGGGACACTGAAGCTTTCTTT
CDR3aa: CSVDLLRDTEAFF

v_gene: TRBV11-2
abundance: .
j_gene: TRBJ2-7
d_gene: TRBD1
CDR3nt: TGTGCCAGCAGCTTAGCGTTCGGGACAGGGGGGGGCCACGAGCAGTACTTC
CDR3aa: CASSLAFGTGGGHEQYF

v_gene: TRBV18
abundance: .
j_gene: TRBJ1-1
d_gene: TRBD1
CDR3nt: TGTGCCAGCTCACCACTCAGACAGGGTGGGGACACTGAAGCTTTCTTT
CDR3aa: CASSPLRQGGDTEAFF

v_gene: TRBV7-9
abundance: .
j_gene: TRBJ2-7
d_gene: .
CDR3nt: TGTGCCAGCAGCCGGGAGGCTACAGGGTACTACGAGCAGTACTTC
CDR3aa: CASSREATGYYEQYF

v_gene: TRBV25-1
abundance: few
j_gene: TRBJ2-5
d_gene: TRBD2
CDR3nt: TGTGCCAGCAGGGAGCTACGGGGGGGAGAGACCCAGTACTTC
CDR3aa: CASRELRGGETQYF

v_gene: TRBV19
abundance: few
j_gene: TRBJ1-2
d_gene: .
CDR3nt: TGTGCCAGTTCTACACGGCAGGGCGGTGGCTACACCTTC
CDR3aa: CASSTRQGGGYTF

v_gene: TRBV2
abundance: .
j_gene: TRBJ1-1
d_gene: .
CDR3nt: TGTGCCAGCATTTCCAGCGGGGGCACTGAAGCTTTCTTT
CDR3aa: CASISSGGTEAFF

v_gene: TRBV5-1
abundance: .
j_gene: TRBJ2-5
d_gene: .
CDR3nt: TGCGCCAGCAGCTTAGGAGGGGCCAGGGAGACCCAGTACTTC
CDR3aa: CASSLGGARETQYF

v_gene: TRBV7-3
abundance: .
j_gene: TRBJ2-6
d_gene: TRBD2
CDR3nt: TGTGCCAGCAGCTTAACGGCTCTAGCGGGGGTCTCTGGGGCCAACGTCCTGACTTTC
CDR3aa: CASSLTALAGVSGANVLTF

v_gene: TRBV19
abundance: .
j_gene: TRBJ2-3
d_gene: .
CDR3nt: TGTGCCAGTAGTATCGGAGGACGGGATACGCAGTATTTT
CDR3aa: CASSIGGRDTQYF

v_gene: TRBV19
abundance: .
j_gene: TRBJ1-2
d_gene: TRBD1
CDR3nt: TGTGCCAGTAGTCGGGCAGGGGGCATTGGCTACACCTTC
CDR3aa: CASSRAGGIGYTF

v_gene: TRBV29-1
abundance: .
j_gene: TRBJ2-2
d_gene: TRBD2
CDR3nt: TGCAGCGTTGCCACGGGGGGCACCGGGGAGCTGTTTTTT
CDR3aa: CSVATGGTGELFF

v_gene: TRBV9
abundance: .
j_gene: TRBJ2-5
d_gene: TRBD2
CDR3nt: TGTGCCAGCAGCGGACCCCGGGGGGGTCCCGAGACCCAGTACTTC
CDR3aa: CASSGPRGGPETQYF

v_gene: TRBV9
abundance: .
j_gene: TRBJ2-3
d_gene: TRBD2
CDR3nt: TGTGCCAGCAGCGCCGGACTAGCGGGGGGCCCCGGGGCAGATACGCAGTATTTT
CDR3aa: CASSAGLAGGPGADTQYF

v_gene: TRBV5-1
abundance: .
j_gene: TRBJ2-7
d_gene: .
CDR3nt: TGCGCCAGCAACGACCAGGGATCGACTTACGAGCAGTACTTC
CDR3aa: CASNDQGSTYEQYF

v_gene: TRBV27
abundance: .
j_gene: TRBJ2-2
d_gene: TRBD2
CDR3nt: TGTGCCAGCAGTTTATCGACCGTTGCGGGGGGGCTGGGCACCGGGGAGCTGTTTTTT
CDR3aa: CASSLSTVAGGLGTGELFF

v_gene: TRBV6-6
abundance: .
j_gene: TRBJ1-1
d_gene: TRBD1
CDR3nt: TGTGCCAGCAGTTACGCAGGGGGGCTTGAAGCTTTCTTT
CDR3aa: CASSYAGGLEAFF

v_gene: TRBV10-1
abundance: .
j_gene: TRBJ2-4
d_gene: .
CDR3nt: TGCGCCAGCAGTGAGTCTGCGGGGACAAACATTCAGTACTTC
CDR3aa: CASSESAGTNIQYF

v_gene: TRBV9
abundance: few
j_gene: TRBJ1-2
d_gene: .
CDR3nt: TGTGCCAGCAGCGTAGGGGGAGGGCGCAACTATGGCTACACCTTC
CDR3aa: CASSVGGGRNYGYTF

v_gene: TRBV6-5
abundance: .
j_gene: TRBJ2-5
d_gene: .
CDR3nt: TGTGCCATCGGGTCGGGACTTTCTGAGACCCAGTACTTC
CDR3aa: CAIGSGLSETQYF

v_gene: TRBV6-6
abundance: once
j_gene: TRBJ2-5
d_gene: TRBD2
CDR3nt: TGTGCCAGCAGTCGCTCTCACCCTAGCGGGGGGGCGCAGACCCAGTACTTC
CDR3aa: CASSRSHPSGGAQTQYF

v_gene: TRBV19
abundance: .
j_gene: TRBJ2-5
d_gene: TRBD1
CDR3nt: TGTGCCAGTAGTGCCTCGACAGGGGGCCAAGAGACCCAGTACTTC
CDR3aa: CASSASTGGQETQYF

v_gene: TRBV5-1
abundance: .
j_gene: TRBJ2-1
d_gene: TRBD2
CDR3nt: TGCGCCAGCACGGAGTTAGCGGGGGCAAACAATGAGCAGTTCTTC
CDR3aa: CASTELAGANNEQFF

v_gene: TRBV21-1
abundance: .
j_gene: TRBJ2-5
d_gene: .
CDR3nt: TGTGCCAGCAGCGAGAAGAGGTCGAGCACTAGCGTACAGGAAGAGACCCAGTACTTC
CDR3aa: CASSEKRSSTSVQEETQYF